Below, 30 T cell receptor beta chains from the same sample are listed, as sequenced in a study of T cell responses to AZD1222 COVID-19 vaccine. Libraries were prepared by immunoSEQ multiplex PCR; TCRdb keeps only in-frame clonotypes and omits some of them. The table lists roughly 85,000 clones, approximately 90% of them singletons. Material: peripheral blood, obtained 28 days after the second AZD1222 dose. These TCRs come from an adult who received the AZD1222 COVID-19 vaccine.

The V call is TRBV27, the J call TRBJ1-1, with D hard to call. Germline CDR1 reads MNHEY; CDR2 reads SMNVEV (reference sequence). The CDR3 is made up of 11 amino acids. V shed 4 bases and J shed 10 bases, with 10 bases lying between them. CDR3: CASSSGRSAFF. DNA of the CDR3: TGTGCCAGCAGTTCCGGACGATCAGCTTTCTTT.

V and J are TRBV6-1 and TRBJ1-2; TRBD1 is a possible D gene (5 bases). Germline V CDR1 and CDR2: MNHNS, SASEGT. V dropped 3 bases and J dropped 4 bases, with 12 bases sitting between them. The CDR3 runs 14 residues. In nucleotides, the CDR3 is TGTGCCAGCAGTGATCTAGGGGAGTTCTATGGCTACACCTTC. Protein product: CASSDLGEFYGYTF.

The genes are TRBV3-1 (or the pseudogene TRBV3-2) and TRBJ1-1; D not certain. CDR1 is LGHDT and CDR2 is YNNKEL in the germline V gene (reference sequence). The ends were cut back, 1 base at V and 5 bases at J, with 11 bases in the middle. The length of the CDR3 is 14 residues. Written as DNA, the CDR3 is TGTGCCAGCAGCCAAGGCGGCGGGGAGACTGAAGCTTTCTTT. It translates to CASSQGGGETEAFF.

This chain's CDR3 is CASNHPASGRSGENNEQFF. In DNA form, the CDR3 reads TGTGCCAGCAACCACCCGGCTAGCGGGAGGTCGGGGGAGAACAATGAGCAGTTCTTC. The V gene is TRBV3-1 (or the pseudogene TRBV3-2), the J gene TRBJ2-1; TRBD2 aligns across 11 bases. Trimming at V came to 7 bases and at J to 5 bases, leaving 19 bases not matched to a gene. Germline V gives CDR1 LGHDT, CDR2 YNNKEL (reference sequence). This CDR3 has 19 amino acids.

This clone was detected only once. The V gene is TRBV11-3, the J gene TRBJ2-5; 7 bases map to TRBD1. The CDR3 has 13 amino acids. Germline trimming cut 4 bases from V and 7 bases from J; bases unmatched to any gene: 6. The germline gives CDR1 SGHNT, CDR2 YENEEA. The CDR3 DNA follows: TGTGCCAGCAGCTCCGACAGGGCCCCGACCCAGTACTTC. This encodes CASSSDRAPTQYF.

V usage is TRBV6-1 and J usage is TRBJ1-4, with TRBD1 matching 9 bases. Losses at the gene ends were 2 bases for V and 10 bases for J; bases not matched to a gene: 5. This CDR3 region has 14 residues. CDR1 and CDR2 (germline): MNHNS, SASEGT. The DNA of the CDR3 is TGTGCCAGCAGTGAAAACAGGGGGCTTGGAAAACTGTTTTTT. Protein sequence: CASSENRGLGKLFF.

This clone was observed a single time. The V call is TRBV27, the J call TRBJ1-2, with D tentatively TRBD1 (5 bases). The CDR3 consists of 14 residues. The germline V and J ends were trimmed by 4 bases and 4 bases, with 13 bases remaining between them. Germline CDR1 reads MNHEY; CDR2 reads SMNVEV (reference sequence). The CDR3 sequence is CASSSQTGSYGYTF. CDR3 nucleotide sequence: TGTGCCAGCAGTTCCCAAACAGGCTCCTATGGCTACACCTTC.

V and J are TRBV7-8 and TRBJ2-7, with a tentative D call TRBD1 (6 bases). There are 14 residues in the CDR3. The ends were cut back, 5 bases at V and 5 bases at J, with 16 bases in the middle. Germline CDR1 reads SGHVS; CDR2 reads FQNEAQ. CDR3 loop: CASSPTGTGDEQYF. For the CDR3, the DNA is TGTGCCAGCAGCCCCACAGGGACCGGGGACGAGCAGTACTTC.

J is TRBJ2-1 and V is TRBV24-1, with unresolved D. V was clipped by 3 bases and J by 0 bases, with 14 bases between them. CDR3 length equals 17 residues. In germline, CDR1 is KGHDR, CDR2 SFDVKD. CDR3 in DNA: TGTGCCACCAGTGATCCCGGCAAGGAAAGCTCCTACAATGAGCAGTTCTTC. Amino acids: CATSDPGKESSYNEQFF.

The chain carries TRBV11-2 and TRBJ1-4; no clear D. The CDR3 is 18 amino acids. Germline V gives CDR1 SGHAT, CDR2 FQNNGV. Trimming took off 3 bases at V and 0 bases at J, with 17 bases between the two ends. The CDR3 DNA follows: TGTGCCAGCAGCTTCGGCCTTACAGCTTCGGCAACTAATGAAAAACTGTTTTTT. It translates to CASSFGLTASATNEKLFF.

The J gene is TRBJ2-2, the V gene TRBV11-3, with D tentatively TRBD1 (5 bases). This CDR3 region has 14 residues. Trimming pared 1 base from V and 3 bases from J, leaving 6 bases between. CDR1 is SGHNT and CDR2 is YENEEA in the germline V gene. For the CDR3, the DNA is TGTGCCAGCAGCTTAGTAGGGGACACCGGGGAGCTGTTTTTT. Protein product: CASSLVGDTGELFF. The whole variable domain, filled in from reference TRBV11-3 and TRBJ2-2, reads EAGVVQSPRYKIIEKKQPVAFWCNPISGHNTLYWYLQNLGQGPELLIRYENEEAVDDSQLPKDRFSAERLKGVDSTLKIQPAELGDSAVYLCASSLVGDTGELFFGEGSRLTVL.

This clone was recorded a few times. The chain couples TRBV11-3 to TRBJ2-6; D remains unclear. The V end was cut by 1 base, the J end by 2 bases, with 0 bases between. The CDR3 sequence is 13 residues long. Germline V gene data show CDR1 as SGHNT and CDR2 as YENEEA. The CDR3 sequence: CASSLAGANVLTF. The CDR3 nucleotides read TGTGCCAGCAGCTTAGCTGGGGCCAACGTCCTGACTTTC.

The rearrangement links TRBV19 to TRBJ1-1; perhaps TRBD1 as D (6 bases). V was shortened by 9 bases and J by 0 bases, with 17 bases between the two germline ends. Germline CDR1 is LNHDA and CDR2 is SQIVND (reference sequence). The CDR3 length is 15 residues. The DNA for the CDR3 is TGTGCCAGCAAGGGGGGCCCCTCCATGAACACTGAAGCTTTCTTT. This encodes CASKGGPSMNTEAFF.

V usage is TRBV5-1 and J usage is TRBJ2-1, with 7 bases fitting TRBD2. The CDR3 has 14 amino acids. Germline CDR1 SGHRS, CDR2 YFSETQ. V gave up 2 bases and J gave up 5 bases; unmatched junction bases: 4. CDR3 in DNA: TGCGCCAGCAGCTTCCCCGGGGGGAACAATGAGCAGTTCTTC. It translates to CASSFPGGNNEQFF.

This sequence joins TRBV30 and TRBJ1-2, with TRBD1 as a possible D gene (5 bases). Trimming took off 0 bases at V and 8 bases at J, with 13 bases between the two ends. Germline CDR1 GTSNPN, CDR2 SVGIG (reference sequence). CDR3 length: 13 amino acids. The CDR3 DNA is TGTGCCTGGAGTGTACTAAGGGACCACGGCTACACCTTC. Residues: CAWSVLRDHGYTF. Full variable domain (outside the CDR3, taken from reference TRBV30 and TRBJ1-2): SQTIHQWPATLVQPVGSPLSLECTVEGTSNPNLYWYRQAAGRGLQLLFYSVGIGQISSEVPQNLSASRPQDRQFILSSKKLLLSDSGFYLCAWSVLRDHGYTFGSGTRLTVV.

The chain joins TRBV5-1 to TRBJ1-6, with D perhaps TRBD1 (6 bases). V lost 0 bases and J lost 7, with 14 bases in between. Germline CDR1 SGHRS, CDR2 YFSETQ. The CDR3 extends over 16 amino acids. CDR3 sequence (DNA): TGCGCCAGCAGCTTGGCAGGGCAAGGGGGAAATTCACCCCTCCACTTT. Encoded protein: CASSLAGQGGNSPLHF.

This chain links TRBV5-1 with TRBJ2-3; D unclear. The germline gives CDR1 SGHRS, CDR2 YFSETQ. The CDR3 sequence is 16 residues long. Deletions cut 7 bases from V and 1 base from J, with 19 bases between. Written as DNA, the CDR3 is TGCGCCAGCCTACCGGCACCGGGTTCTGGCACAGATACGCAGTATTTT. Translation gives CASLPAPGSGTDTQYF. The full variable domain, rest sourced from reference TRBV5-1 and TRBJ2-3, is KAGVTQTPRYLIKTRGQQVTLSCSPISGHRSVSWYQQTPGQGLQFLFEYFSETQRNKGNFPGRFSGRQFSNSRSEMNVSTLELGDSALYLCASLPAPGSGTDTQYFGPGTRLTVL.

The V and J genes are TRBV4-1 and TRBJ2-1; either TRBD1 or TRBD2 may fit D (5 bases each). This CDR3 is built from 17 residues. Trimming shortened V by 5 bases and J by 5 bases, and 22 bases separated the two germline ends. Germline V gene data show CDR1 as MGHRA and CDR2 as YSYEKL. CDR3 in amino acids: CASSKPQGPPTHNEQFF. CDR3 coding DNA: TGCGCCAGCAGCAAGCCCCAGGGACCCCCCACACACAATGAGCAGTTCTTC.

The chain is built from TRBV7-9 and TRBJ2-5; no firm D call. This CDR3 spans 10 amino acids. Germline-derived CDR1 and CDR2 are SEHNR and FQNEAQ (reference sequence). Trimming removed 4 bases from V and 11 bases from J, with 8 bases in between. CDR3 in DNA: TGTGCCAGCAGCTCCTCCCGGCAGTACTTC. Translating gives CASSSSRQYF.

This chain links TRBV7-3 with TRBJ2-2; 7 nucleotides line up with TRBD1. Germline-derived CDR1 and CDR2 are SGHTA and FQGTGA. The junction had 5 bases not matched to a gene; V was cut back by 0 bases and J by 4 bases. The CDR3 is 16 residues long. The CDR3 reads CASSLTGTEGTGELFF. CDR3 nucleotide sequence: TGTGCCAGCAGCTTAACGGGGACAGAGGGCACCGGGGAGCTGTTTTTT.

The J gene is TRBJ1-3, the V gene TRBV29-1; D remains ambiguous. CDR1 is SQVTM, CDR2 ANQGSEA, per germline. Trimming cost V 0 bases and J 4 bases, with 7 bases left between them. The CDR3 sequence is 13 residues long. Written as DNA, the CDR3 is TGCAGCGTTGAAGAGGCTGAGGGAAACACCATATATTTT. As protein: CSVEEAEGNTIYF.

The gene calls are TRBV3-1 (or the pseudogene TRBV3-2) and TRBJ1-2, with D possibly TRBD1 on 6 matching bases. CDR1 is LGHDT, CDR2 YNNKEL, per germline (reference sequence). Trimming shortened V by 7 bases and J by 4 bases, and 22 bases separated the two germline ends. CDR3 length equals 16 residues. Here the CDR3 DNA reads TGTGCCAGCAACCCACAGGGAATAGGCTCAATCTATGGCTACACCTTC. This translates into CASNPQGIGSIYGYTF.

This clone was seen a handful of times. CDR3 protein: CASKERGYHEKLFF. CDR3 bases: TGTGCCAGCAAGGAGCGAGGGTATCATGAAAAACTGTTTTTT. The chain has TRBV27 and TRBJ1-4; D is unclear. Germline loops: CDR1 MNHEY, CDR2 SMNVEV (reference sequence). Trimming left V 7 bases short and J 6 bases short, with 15 bases between. This CDR3 comprises 14 residues.

The V and J genes are TRBV29-1 and TRBJ1-1; the D is unclear. Trimming took off 4 bases at V and 2 bases at J, with 8 bases between the two ends. This CDR3 comprises 12 residues. The germline V gene has CDR1 SQVTM and CDR2 ANQGSEA. The CDR3: CSVGGANTEAFF. CDR3 nucleotide sequence: TGCAGCGTTGGGGGAGCAAACACTGAAGCTTTCTTT. The full variable domain, completed using reference TRBV29-1 and TRBJ1-1, is SAVISQKPSRDICQRGTSLTIQCQVDSQVTMMFWYRQQPGQSLTLIATANQGSEATYESGFVIDKFPISRPNLTFSTLTVSNMSPEDSSIYLCSVGGANTEAFFGQGTRLTVV.

This chain uses TRBV12-3 or TRBV12-4 with TRBJ1-6; D call uncertain. The CDR3 loop spans 13 amino acids. V shed 0 bases and J shed 11 bases, with 8 bases lying between them. CDR3 bases: TGTGCCAGCAGTTTAGCGTCCGAGACACCCCTCCACTTT. It encodes CASSLASETPLHF.

The rearrangement joins TRBV13 to TRBJ1-6; D is uncertain. The V and J ends lost 5 bases and 6 bases respectively, with 11 bases between them. The CDR3 spans 14 residues. In germline, CDR1 is PRHDT, CDR2 FYEKMQ (reference sequence). As DNA, the CDR3 is TGTGCCAGCAGCGACCGGGCCTCTAATTCACCCCTCCACTTT. Protein sequence: CASSDRASNSPLHF.

The chain recombines TRBV5-4 with TRBJ1-1; 9 bases align to TRBD1. Unmatched junction bases numbered 6, after V lost 4 bases and J lost 5 bases. The CDR3 spans 14 residues. Germline V lookup: CDR1 SGHNT, CDR2 YYREEE (reference sequence). CDR3 sequence reads: CASSQQGAGTEAFF. DNA for the CDR3: TGTGCCAGCAGCCAACAGGGGGCTGGGACTGAAGCTTTCTTT.

A remark on this clone: The junction differs from germline at one of its ends, possibly a read error. The V and J genes are TRBV6-2 or TRBV6-3 and TRBJ1-1, with D maybe TRBD1 (5 bases). Per the germline V gene, CDR1 is MNHEY and CDR2 is SVGEGT. The CDR3 loop spans 11 amino acids. The CDR3 DNA follows: TGTGCCAGCAGTTACGAGTTGGGGCGGACATTT. Translation gives CASSYELGRTF.

The J gene is TRBJ2-2, the V gene TRBV11-3, with unresolved D. Trimming pared 1 base from V and 0 bases from J, leaving 9 bases between. The germline V gene encodes CDR1 SGHNT and CDR2 YENEEA. The CDR3 extends over 16 amino acids. CDR3 region: CASSLGGQSNTGELFF. The CDR3 DNA reads as TGTGCCAGCAGCTTAGGCGGTCAATCGAACACCGGGGAGCTGTTTTTT.

V and J are TRBV24-1 and TRBJ2-5; 15 bases match TRBD2. Unmatched junction bases numbered 4, after V lost 4 bases and J lost 5 bases. Per the germline V gene, CDR1 is KGHDR and CDR2 is SFDVKD. CDR3 length equals 16 residues. CDR3 sequence (DNA): TGTGCCACCAGTGACCTCGGACTAGCGGGAGGGGAGACCCAGTACTTC. It encodes CATSDLGLAGGETQYF.